These T cell receptor beta chains were read from a single sample in a study of shared clonotypes between healthy human individuals. Assay: immunoSEQ multiplex PCR; the TCRdb copy retains only in-frame clones and omits some. The sample holds 2,100,000 or so clones; approximately 95% are singletons and the top ten take around 0.13%. Sequencing was done on a sample of naive CD4+ T cells sorted from blood. All receptors derive from a man younger than 35 in good health. Both conserved end residues are part of each CDR3. The D gene is left open where the match is weak. Some rows have no size entry. The others give once, few or many, or a class for an expanded clone.

v_gene	j_gene	d_gene	abundance	CDR3nt	CDR3aa
TRBV30	TRBJ1-4	TRBD1	NA	TGTGCCTGGAGTCAGACAGGGGCTGGGGAAAAACTGTTTTTT	CAWSQTGAGEKLFF
TRBV7-9	TRBJ2-5	TRBD1	NA	TGTGCCAGCAGCTTAGCCCAGGGGGCAATAGAGACCCAGTACTTC	CASSLAQGAIETQYF
TRBV9	TRBJ2-7	TRBD2	NA	TGTGCCAGCAGCGCTAGAGGAGCGGGAGACTACGAGCAGTACTTC	CASSARGAGDYEQYF
TRBV5-4	TRBJ2-7	TRBD2	NA	TGTGCCAGCAGCTTGGGACTAGCGGGGTTCTTC	CASSLGLAGFF
TRBV4-1	TRBJ1-6	NA	NA	TGCGCCAGCAGCCAAGATCCAGGAGGCTCCTATAATTCACCCCTCCACTTT	CASSQDPGGSYNSPLHF
TRBV11-2	TRBJ2-7	TRBD2	NA	TGTGCCAGCAGCAACAGCGGGACTATCTTTTCCGAGCAGTACTTC	CASSNSGTIFSEQYF
TRBV2	TRBJ2-6	NA	NA	TGTGCCAGCAGTGATGCGGTTTCTGGGGCCAACGTCCTGACTTTC	CASSDAVSGANVLTF
TRBV4-1	TRBJ1-1	TRBD1	once	TGCGCCAGCAGCAGACAGGGACTCGGGACTGAAGCTTTCTTT	CASSRQGLGTEAFF
TRBV7-6	TRBJ2-3	NA	NA	TGTGCCAGCACCCCGACCGGGGCGGGGGATACGCAGTATTTT	CASTPTGAGDTQYF
TRBV7-2	TRBJ1-6	NA	NA	TGTGCCAGCAGCTTAGCGCCATCAAGCTCCTATAATTCACCCCTCCACTTT	CASSLAPSSSYNSPLHF
TRBV27	TRBJ2-7	NA	NA	TGTGCCAGCAGTTCCGTACGCCCGATTGCACACGAGCAGTACTTC	CASSSVRPIAHEQYF
TRBV18	TRBJ1-1	NA	once	TGTGCCAGCTCACCACCCGAAAATGGGATGAACACTGAAGCTTTCTTT	CASSPPENGMNTEAFF
TRBV10-3	TRBJ2-3	NA	NA	TGTGCCATATCACAGGGTTTGGGAGATACGCAGTATTTT	CAISQGLGDTQYF
TRBV19	TRBJ2-5	NA	NA	TGTGCCAGTAGTATAGCCCCAAGGGCGAACCAAGAGACCCAGTACTTC	CASSIAPRANQETQYF
TRBV15	TRBJ2-1	NA	NA	TGTGCCACCAGCGCGGGAGACAGGGTCCCCAATGAGCAGTTCTTC	CATSAGDRVPNEQFF
TRBV4-1	TRBJ1-2	NA	NA	TGCGCCAGCAGCCAAGAAGGGGAGGCCTATGGCTACACCTTC	CASSQEGEAYGYTF
TRBV28	TRBJ1-6	TRBD1	NA	TGTGCCAGCACAGGGGGGGAAGGTAGTTCACCCCTCCACTTT	CASTGGEGSSPLHF
TRBV5-6	TRBJ2-5	NA	NA	TGTGCCAGCAGCCGTGCGGAGACCCAGTACTTC	CASSRAETQYF
TRBV7-2	TRBJ2-7	NA	NA	TGTGCCAGCAGCCCTGGGACTCGACTGGGCGAGCAGTACTTC	CASSPGTRLGEQYF
TRBV19	TRBJ1-4	NA	NA	TGTGCCACCAGAGAGGGACTCGGTGAAAAACTGTTTTTT	CATREGLGEKLFF
TRBV5-1	TRBJ1-6	NA	NA	TGCGCCAGCAGCTTGGGCCCCATAGGGAATTCACCCCTCCACTTT	CASSLGPIGNSPLHF
TRBV19	TRBJ1-1	NA	NA	TGTGCCAGTAGTATTTCGGCTTCGGTTGCGGCTTTCTTT	CASSISASVAAFF
TRBV5-1	TRBJ2-5	TRBD2	NA	TGCGCCAGCAGCCCACAAGTTAGCGGGAGGGCCGGAAAGACCCAGTACTTC	CASSPQVSGRAGKTQYF
TRBV29-1	TRBJ1-1	NA	NA	TGCAGCGTTGAAGATTATCCTGAAGCTTTCTTT	CSVEDYPEAFF
TRBV7-2	TRBJ1-6	TRBD1	NA	TGTGCCAGCAGCTCGGGACAGTTGGCTTCACCCCTCCACTTT	CASSSGQLASPLHF
TRBV5-5	TRBJ1-5	NA	NA	TGTGCCAGCTGTTTGGACAGCAATCAGCCCCAGCATTTT	CASCLDSNQPQHF
TRBV5-4	TRBJ1-4	NA	NA	TGTGCCAGCAGCTTGGGGCAGCCGGGCCAAAATGAAAAACTGTTTTTT	CASSLGQPGQNEKLFF
TRBV10-3	TRBJ2-1	TRBD2	NA	TGTGCCACCCGGGGGGACAATGAGCAGTTCTTC	CATRGDNEQFF
TRBV4-3	TRBJ2-7	NA	NA	TGCGCCAGCAGCCAAACCCTTGGACAGCTATTCTACGAGCAGTACTTC	CASSQTLGQLFYEQYF
TRBV7-2	TRBJ2-4	TRBD1	NA	TGTGCCAGCAGCTTAGGGGGGACAGGGGCCAAAAACATTCAGTACTTC	CASSLGGTGAKNIQYF
TRBV5-1	TRBJ2-1	NA	NA	TGCGCCAGCAGCTCCTCTGGACGGAGTGCAGAGGGATACAATGAGCAGTTCTTC	CASSSSGRSAEGYNEQFF
TRBV7-2	TRBJ2-7	TRBD1	few	TGTGCCAGCAGCTTAGACAGGGGCTCCTACGAGCAGTACTTC	CASSLDRGSYEQYF
TRBV2	TRBJ2-3	TRBD2	NA	TGTGCCAGCAGTGAAATGGGACTAAGCACAGATACGCAGTATTTT	CASSEMGLSTDTQYF
TRBV15	TRBJ1-1	NA	NA	TGTGCCACCAGCAGAGATAGGTGGAACACTGAAGCTTTCTTT	CATSRDRWNTEAFF
TRBV18	TRBJ1-4	NA	NA	TGTGCCGGGAGCGCAACTAATGAAAAACTGTTTTTT	CAGSATNEKLFF
TRBV7-9	TRBJ1-2	TRBD1	NA	TGTGCCAGCAGCCCTCCGGGACAGGGGGCGGAAGGGGGCTACACCTTC	CASSPPGQGAEGGYTF
TRBV6-1	TRBJ1-5	NA	NA	TGTGCCAGCAGAGGTGAGAGGGAGAGCAATCAGCCCCAGCATTTT	CASRGERESNQPQHF
TRBV6-5	TRBJ2-1	TRBD1	NA	TGTGCCAGCAGTCGTGGGACAGGGGCACACAATGAGCAGTTCTTC	CASSRGTGAHNEQFF
TRBV4-2	TRBJ2-1	NA	NA	TGTGCCAGCAGCCTAGAAGGGATTGAGCAGTTCTTC	CASSLEGIEQFF
TRBV6-1	TRBJ2-7	NA	NA	TGTGCCAGCAGTAAAGGACAGCCCTCCTACGAGCAGTACTTC	CASSKGQPSYEQYF
TRBV2	TRBJ1-1	TRBD1	NA	TGTGCCAGCAGGACAGGGGGCTTAGCTTTCTTT	CASRTGGLAFF